One sample yielded the 6 T cell receptor beta chains listed below, sequenced in a study of response to subunit inactivated influenza vaccine. TCRdb itself ran the RT-PCR reads through MiXCR, one entry per CDR3 protein. Of about 500,000 distinct CDR3 sequences in the sample, approximately 16% were seen once. This sample comprised CD4+ T cells sorted from PBMCs, obtained about 23 months after vaccination. These receptor sequences come from a man between 45 and 75 years old who received an inactivated influenza vaccine.

This clonotype was seen more than once but under ten times. Here the CDR3 reads CASSGQGLGTQYF. The DNA of the CDR3 is TGCGCCAGCAGCGGACAGGGTCTGGGGACCCAGTACTTC. This sequence joins TRBV10-2 and TRBJ2-5, with 8 bases fitting TRBD1. V was pared by 6 bases and J by 7 bases, with 7 bases of the junction left unmatched. CDR3 size: 13 residues. Per the germline V gene, CDR1 is WSHSY and CDR2 is SAAADI.

The chain combines TRBV10-3 with TRBJ2-5; the D call may be TRBD1 or TRBD2 (5 bases each). The V gene lost 0 bases and the J gene lost 4 bases, with 12 bases spanning the gap. CDR3 length: 15 amino acids. Germline assignment: CDR1 ENHRY and CDR2 SYGVKD. The CDR3 sequence is CAISESNRGVETQYF. Written as DNA, the CDR3 is TGTGCCATCAGTGAGTCGAATCGAGGGGTAGAGACCCAGTACTTC.

This clonotype has more than one count but fewer than ten. The chain links TRBV18 to TRBJ1-6; D is unresolved. V lost 3 bases to trimming and J lost 9 bases, with 12 bases between them. There are 14 residues in the CDR3. Looked up from germline, CDR1 is KGHSH and CDR2 is LQKENI. In nucleotides, the CDR3 is TGTGCCAGCTCACCCGAAGCGAAGGCTTCACCCCTCCACTTT. It codes for CASSPEAKASPLHF.

This clonotype has more than one count but fewer than ten. The chain couples TRBV4-3 to TRBJ2-7; D ambiguous. CDR3 length: 16 amino acids. The germline gives CDR1 LGHNA, CDR2 YSLEER. V was pared by 0 bases and J by 4 bases, with 16 bases between. The CDR3 protein is CASSQDPAALGYEQYF. For the CDR3, the DNA is TGCGCCAGCAGCCAAGATCCGGCGGCGCTGGGATACGAGCAGTACTTC.

The V call is TRBV14, the J call TRBJ1-2; D unresolved. Looked up from germline, CDR1 is SGHDN and CDR2 is FVKESK. There are 13 residues in the CDR3. The V and J ends lost 1 base and 7 bases respectively, with 10 bases between them. The CDR3 here is CASSQVRDGGYTF. The CDR3 nucleotides are TGTGCCAGCAGCCAAGTTCGGGATGGTGGCTACACCTTC.

This clonotype was detected only a few times. The V gene is TRBV12-3 or TRBV12-4, the J gene TRBJ1-1, with 8 bases aligning to TRBD1. V trimming: 4 bases; J trimming: 6 bases; junction bases outside the gene matches: 4. The CDR3 extends over 13 amino acids. The CDR3 spells CASSWTGRAEAFF. Written as DNA, the CDR3 is TGTGCCAGCAGTTGGACAGGGCGAGCTGAAGCTTTCTTT.